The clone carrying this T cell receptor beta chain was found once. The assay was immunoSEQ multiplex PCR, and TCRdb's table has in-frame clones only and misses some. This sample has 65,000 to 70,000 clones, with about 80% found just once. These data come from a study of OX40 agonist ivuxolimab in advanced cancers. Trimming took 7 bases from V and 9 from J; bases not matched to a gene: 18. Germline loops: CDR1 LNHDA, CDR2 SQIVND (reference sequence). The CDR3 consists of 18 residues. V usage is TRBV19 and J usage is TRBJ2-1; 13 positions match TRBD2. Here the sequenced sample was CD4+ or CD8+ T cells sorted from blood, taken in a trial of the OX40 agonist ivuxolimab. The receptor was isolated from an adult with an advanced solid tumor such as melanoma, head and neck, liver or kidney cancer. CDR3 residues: CASTEFGTSGISGGEQFF. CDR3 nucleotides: TGTGCCAGTACCGAGTTCGGGACTAGCGGGATCTCTGGGGGTGAGCAGTTCTTC.